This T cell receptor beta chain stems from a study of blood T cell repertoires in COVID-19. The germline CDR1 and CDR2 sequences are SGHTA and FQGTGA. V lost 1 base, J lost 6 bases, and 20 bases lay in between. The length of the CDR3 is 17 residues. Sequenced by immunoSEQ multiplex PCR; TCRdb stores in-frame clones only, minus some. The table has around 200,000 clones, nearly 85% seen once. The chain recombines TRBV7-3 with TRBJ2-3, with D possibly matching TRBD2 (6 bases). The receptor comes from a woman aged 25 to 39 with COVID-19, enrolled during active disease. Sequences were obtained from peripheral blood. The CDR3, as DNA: TGTGCCAGCAGCTTAAGGGGGAGGATGGGGCGATATGATACGCAGTATTTT. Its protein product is CASSLRGRMGRYDTQYF.